These T cell receptor beta chains were read from a single sample in a study of response to subunit inactivated influenza vaccine. TCRdb processed the RT-PCR reads anew with MiXCR; each CDR3 protein has one entry. The table shows a few hundred thousand distinct CDR3 sequences, with around 9.9% occurring only once. The sample in question was PBMCs from blood, obtained around seven weeks after vaccination. These receptors all stem from a man in his fifties or sixties who received an inactivated influenza vaccine. Both conserved end residues are part of each CDR3. The D gene is left open where the match is weak. Rows may omit the clone size; those that give it use once, few, many or a size class.

D gene	clone size	V gene	J gene	CDR3 length	CDR3 protein	CDR3 DNA
-	few	TRBV10-3	TRBJ2-4	14	CAISEFHHANIQYF	TGTGCCATCAGTGAGTTCCATCACGCGAACATTCAGTACTTC
-	-	TRBV4-3	TRBJ2-7	15	CASSQDRGAFYEQYF	TGCGCCAGCAGCCAAGATCGGGGGGCCTTCTACGAGCAGTACTTC
TRBD1	many	TRBV7-2	TRBJ1-5	14	CASSLDRSNQPQHF	TGTGCCAGCAGCCTGGACAGGAGCAATCAGCCCCAGCATTTT
-	many	TRBV7-3	TRBJ1-1	16	CASSLRGGRMNTEAFF	TGTGCCAGCAGCTTACGTGGGGGACGGATGAACACTGAAGCTTTCTTT
-	-	TRBV5-1	TRBJ1-2	13	CASRDRVIYGYTF	TGCGCCAGCAGGGACAGAGTTATTTATGGCTACACCTTC
-	few	TRBV11-2	TRBJ2-7	13	CASSLDSGDEQYF	TGTGCCAGCAGCTTAGACTCGGGGGACGAGCAGTACTTC
-	-	TRBV4-2	TRBJ1-2	14	CASSQSGTGYGYTF	TGTGCCAGCAGCCAGTCCGGGACGGGCTATGGCTACACCTTC
-	many	TRBV20-1	TRBJ2-7	15	CSAREPPGPIYEQYF	TGCAGTGCTAGAGAGCCACCGGGGCCGATTTACGAGCAGTACTTC
TRBD1	many	TRBV12-3/TRBV12-4	TRBJ1-4	15	CASSLGTGVNEKLFF	TGTGCCAGCAGTTTAGGGACAGGGGTTAATGAAAAACTGTTTTTT
-	few	TRBV7-9	TRBJ1-4	14	CASSPTMDNEKLFF	TGTGCCAGCAGCCCAACAATGGATAATGAAAAACTGTTTTTT
-	few	TRBV29-1	TRBJ2-7	12	CSVRRGRYEQYF	TGCAGCGTTCGGAGGGGGCGGTACGAGCAGTACTTC
-	few	TRBV6-2/TRBV6-3	TRBJ1-1	13	CASGDTLAEGAFF	TGTGCCAGCGGGGATACTCTAGCGGAGGGAGCTTTCTTT
TRBD1	-	TRBV2	TRBJ1-2	17	CAFCFHGQGHSNYGYTF	TGTGCCTTCTGTTTCCATGGACAGGGGCACTCTAACTATGGCTACACCTTC
-	-	TRBV12-3/TRBV12-4	TRBJ1-4	14	CASTPTGTNEKLFF	TGTGCCAGCACACCGACAGGAACTAATGAAAAACTGTTTTTT
-	-	TRBV5-1	TRBJ1-1	17	CASSLGGGGKENTEAFF	TGCGCCAGCAGCTTGGGCGGTGGAGGGAAAGAGAACACTGAAGCTTTCTTT
-	few	TRBV6-6	TRBJ1-1	11	CASGVNTEAFF	TGTGCCAGCGGGGTGAACACTGAAGCTTTCTTT
TRBD2	many	TRBV20-1	TRBJ2-1	14	CSASVGGAYNEQFF	TGCAGTGCTAGTGTGGGAGGGGCCTACAATGAGCAGTTCTTC
-	many	TRBV20-1	TRBJ1-5	16	CSARDSVVNSNQPQHF	TGCAGTGCTAGAGATTCGGTGGTAAATAGCAATCAGCCCCAGCATTTT
TRBD2	few	TRBV5-1	TRBJ2-5	17	CASSLPTSGTLKETQYF	TGCGCCAGCAGCTTGCCGACTAGCGGAACGCTCAAAGAGACCCAGTACTTC
TRBD1	-	TRBV20-1	TRBJ1-4	20	CCARDLYSGQSGTTNEKLFF	TGCTGTGCTAGAGATCTGTACTCGGGACAGTCGGGAACAACTAATGAAAAACTGTTTTTT
TRBD2	-	TRBV4-1	TRBJ2-7	14	CASSKGLGAYEQYF	TGCGCCAGCAGCAAGGGACTAGGGGCCTACGAGCAGTACTTC
-	many	TRBV7-9	TRBJ2-3	14	CASSPSGSTDTQYF	TGTGCCAGCAGCCCTTCGGGCAGCACAGATACGCAGTATTTT